The table lists the clone carrying this T cell receptor beta chain with many counts. Its antigen is unknown. This sample stems from a study of T cells in Graves' hyperthyroidism and ophthalmopathy. General study findings and limits: Stable hyperthyroidism was separated from ophthalmopathy by a model based on 13 V-J features. Blood also held most thyroid clonotypes expanded beyond 0.001. The model forecast ophthalmopathy, anticipating it by a median approximately 7 months before onset.

Ophthalmopathy in the patients scored at least 3 on Clinical Activity Score and at least 4 on NOSPECS grade, lasting under 3 months. The investigators amplified TCR beta CDR3 regions from RNA transcripts. During a first-round RT-PCR of the TCR CDR3, the HTBI primer set was used. A single record per CDR3 protein comes from TCRdb applying MiXCR to the multiplex PCR reads. The sample lists hundreds of thousands of distinct CDR3 sequences, roughly 14% seen once, with under 15% in the top ten. V was trimmed by 6 bases and J by 4 bases, leaving 15 bases between them. The CDR3 spans 14 residues. The source material was blood. The gene calls are TRBV12-3 or TRBV12-4 and TRBJ1-1, with D perhaps matching TRBD1 (5 bases). The receptor's source is a woman in her forties or fifties with Graves' ophthalmopathy. The CDR3 DNA follows: TGTGCCAGCAGGCTGACAGCTTTCGGCACTGAAGCTTTCTTT. Translated: CASRLTAFGTEAFF.